This T cell receptor (beta chain) emerged from a study of identical twins. TCRdb independently ran MiXCR on the 5' RACE reads; one entry per CDR3 protein. The table has approximately 620,000 distinct CDR3 sequences, under 9% seen once; the top ten hold about 0.98%. These sequences were also reported in another study, on yellow fever vaccine responses in identical twins. From that report: Twins reportedly showed a vaccine T cell response that seemed partly convergent and partly personalized.

The receptor's source is a young woman in good health. The sample consisted of PBMCs.

The CDR3 coding sequence is TGTGCCAGCAGCTTAAGGGGAGATAACACCGGGGAGCTGTTTTTT. This sequence encodes CASSLRGDNTGELFF. The chain combines TRBV7-6 with TRBJ2-2; D may correspond to TRBD1 or TRBD2 (5 bases each). The CDR3 sequence is 15 residues long. The germline CDR1 and CDR2 sequences are SGHVS and FNYEAQ. V shed 2 bases and J shed 2 bases, with 9 bases lying between them.